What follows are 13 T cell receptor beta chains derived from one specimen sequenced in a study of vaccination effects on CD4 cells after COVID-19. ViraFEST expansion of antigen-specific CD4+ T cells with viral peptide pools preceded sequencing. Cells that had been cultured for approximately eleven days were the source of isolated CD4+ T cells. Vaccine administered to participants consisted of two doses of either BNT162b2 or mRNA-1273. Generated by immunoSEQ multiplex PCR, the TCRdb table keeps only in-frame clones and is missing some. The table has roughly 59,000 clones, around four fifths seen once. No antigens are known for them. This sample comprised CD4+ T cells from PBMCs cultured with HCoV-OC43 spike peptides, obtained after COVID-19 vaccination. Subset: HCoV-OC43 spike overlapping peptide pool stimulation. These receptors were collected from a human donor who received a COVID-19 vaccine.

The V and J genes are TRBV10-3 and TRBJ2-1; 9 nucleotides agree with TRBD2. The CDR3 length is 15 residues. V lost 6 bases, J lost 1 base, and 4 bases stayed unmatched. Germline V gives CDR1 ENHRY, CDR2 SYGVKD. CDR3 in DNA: TGTGCCATCAGGGAGCGGGGGGATTCCTACAATGAGCAGTTCTTC. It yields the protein CAIRERGDSYNEQFF.

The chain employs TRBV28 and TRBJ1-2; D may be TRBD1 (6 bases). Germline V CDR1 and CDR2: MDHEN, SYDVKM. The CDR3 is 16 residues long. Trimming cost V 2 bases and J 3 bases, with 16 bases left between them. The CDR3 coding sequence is TGTGCCAGCAGTTTAGTGGGGGCCCAACCCCACTATGGCTACACCTTC. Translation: CASSLVGAQPHYGYTF.

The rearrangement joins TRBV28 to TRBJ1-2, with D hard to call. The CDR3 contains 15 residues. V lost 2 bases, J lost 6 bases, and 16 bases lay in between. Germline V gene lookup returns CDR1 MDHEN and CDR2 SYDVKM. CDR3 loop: CASSLVAGQRDGYTF. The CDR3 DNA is TGTGCCAGCAGTTTAGTGGCGGGCCAGCGTGATGGCTACACCTTC.

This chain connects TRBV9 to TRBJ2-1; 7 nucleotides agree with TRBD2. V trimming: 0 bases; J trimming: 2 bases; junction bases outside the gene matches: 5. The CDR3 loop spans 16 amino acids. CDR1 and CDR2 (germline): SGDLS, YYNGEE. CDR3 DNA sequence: TGTGCCAGCAGCGTAGATCCTAGCGGTGCCTACAATGAGCAGTTCTTC. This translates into CASSVDPSGAYNEQFF.

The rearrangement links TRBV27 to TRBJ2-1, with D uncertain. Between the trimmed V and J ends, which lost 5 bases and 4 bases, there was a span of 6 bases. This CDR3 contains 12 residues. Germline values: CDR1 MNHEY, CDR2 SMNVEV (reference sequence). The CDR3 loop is CASSPNYNEQFF. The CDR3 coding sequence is TGTGCCAGCAGTCCCAATTACAATGAGCAGTTCTTC.

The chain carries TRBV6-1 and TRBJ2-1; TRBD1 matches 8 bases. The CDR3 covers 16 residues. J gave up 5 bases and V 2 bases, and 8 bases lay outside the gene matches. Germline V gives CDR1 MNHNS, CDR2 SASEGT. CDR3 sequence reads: CASSERRQGAHNEQFF. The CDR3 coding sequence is TGTGCCAGCAGTGAACGGCGGCAGGGGGCCCACAATGAGCAGTTCTTC.

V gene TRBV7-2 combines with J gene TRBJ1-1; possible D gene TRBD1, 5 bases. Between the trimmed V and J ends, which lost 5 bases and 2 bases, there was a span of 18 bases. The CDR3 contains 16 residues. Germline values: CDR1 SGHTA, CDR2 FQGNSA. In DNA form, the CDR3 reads TGTGCCAGCAGCCTGTTCGGGACCGGGGCCAACACTGAAGCTTTCTTT. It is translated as CASSLFGTGANTEAFF.

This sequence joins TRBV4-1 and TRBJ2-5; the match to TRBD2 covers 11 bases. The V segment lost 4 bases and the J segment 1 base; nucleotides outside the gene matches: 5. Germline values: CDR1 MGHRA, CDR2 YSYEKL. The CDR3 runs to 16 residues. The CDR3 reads CASSPRLAGFQETQYF. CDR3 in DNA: TGCGCCAGCAGCCCCCGACTAGCGGGGTTCCAAGAGACCCAGTACTTC.

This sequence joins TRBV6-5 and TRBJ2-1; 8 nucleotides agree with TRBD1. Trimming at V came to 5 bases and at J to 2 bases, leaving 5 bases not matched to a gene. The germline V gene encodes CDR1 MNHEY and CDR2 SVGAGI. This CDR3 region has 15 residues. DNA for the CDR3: TGTGCCAGCAGTATGAACAGGGGGGCCTACAATGAGCAGTTCTTC. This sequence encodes CASSMNRGAYNEQFF.

CDR3 sequence reads: CASSLHSDRPGYTF. In nucleotides, the CDR3 is TGTGCCAGCAGTTTACACTCAGACCGGCCCGGCTACACCTTC. This chain joins TRBV28 and TRBJ1-2; D unclear. The CDR3 extends over 14 amino acids. Looked up from germline, CDR1 is MDHEN and CDR2 is SYDVKM. V lost 2 bases to trimming and J lost 8 bases, with 15 bases between them.

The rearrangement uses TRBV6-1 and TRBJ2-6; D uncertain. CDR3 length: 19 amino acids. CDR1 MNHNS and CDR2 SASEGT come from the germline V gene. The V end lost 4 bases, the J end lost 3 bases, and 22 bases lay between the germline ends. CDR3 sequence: CASSAFAPIFSGGANVLTF. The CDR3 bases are TGTGCCAGCAGTGCTTTCGCTCCTATATTCTCTGGTGGGGCCAACGTCCTGACTTTC.

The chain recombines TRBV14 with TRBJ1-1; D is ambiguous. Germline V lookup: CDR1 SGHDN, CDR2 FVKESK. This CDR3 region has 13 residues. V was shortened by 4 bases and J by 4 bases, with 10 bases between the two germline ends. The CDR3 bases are TGTGCCAGCAGCCTGCGCGGGCTCACTGAAGCTTTCTTT. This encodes CASSLRGLTEAFF.

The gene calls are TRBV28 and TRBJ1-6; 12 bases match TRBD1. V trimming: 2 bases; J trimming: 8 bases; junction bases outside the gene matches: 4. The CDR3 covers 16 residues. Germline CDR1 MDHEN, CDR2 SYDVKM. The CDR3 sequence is CASSLGTGGLYSPLHF. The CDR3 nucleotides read TGTGCCAGCAGTTTAGGGACAGGGGGCTTGTATTCACCCCTCCACTTT. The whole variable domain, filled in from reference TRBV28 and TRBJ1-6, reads DVKVTQSSRYLVKRTGEKVFLECVQDMDHENMFWYRQDPGLGLRLIYFSYDVKMKEKGDIPEGYSVSREKKERFSLILESASTNQTSMYLCASSLGTGGLYSPLHFGNGTRLTVT.